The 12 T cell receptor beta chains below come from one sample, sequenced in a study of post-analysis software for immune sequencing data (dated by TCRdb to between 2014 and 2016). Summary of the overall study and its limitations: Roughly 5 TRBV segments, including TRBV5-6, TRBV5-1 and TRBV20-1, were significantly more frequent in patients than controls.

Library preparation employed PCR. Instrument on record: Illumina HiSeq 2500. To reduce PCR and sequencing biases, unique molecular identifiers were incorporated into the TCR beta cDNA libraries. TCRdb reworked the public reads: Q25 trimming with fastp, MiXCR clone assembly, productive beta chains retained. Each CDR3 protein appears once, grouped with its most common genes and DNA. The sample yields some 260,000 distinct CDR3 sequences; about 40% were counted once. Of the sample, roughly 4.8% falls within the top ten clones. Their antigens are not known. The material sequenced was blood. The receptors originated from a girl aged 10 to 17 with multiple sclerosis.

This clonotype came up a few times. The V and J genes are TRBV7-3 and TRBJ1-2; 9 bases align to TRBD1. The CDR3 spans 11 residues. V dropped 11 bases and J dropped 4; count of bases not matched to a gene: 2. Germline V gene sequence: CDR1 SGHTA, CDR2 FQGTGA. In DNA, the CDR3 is TGTGCCGAGACAGGGGGCTATGGCTACACCTTC. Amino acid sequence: CAETGGYGYTF.

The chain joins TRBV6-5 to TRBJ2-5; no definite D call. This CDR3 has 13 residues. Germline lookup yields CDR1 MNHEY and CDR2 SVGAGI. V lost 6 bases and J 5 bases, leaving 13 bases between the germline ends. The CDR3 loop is CASSYQIGETQYF. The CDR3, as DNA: TGTGCCAGCAGCTACCAAATTGGGGAGACCCAGTACTTC.

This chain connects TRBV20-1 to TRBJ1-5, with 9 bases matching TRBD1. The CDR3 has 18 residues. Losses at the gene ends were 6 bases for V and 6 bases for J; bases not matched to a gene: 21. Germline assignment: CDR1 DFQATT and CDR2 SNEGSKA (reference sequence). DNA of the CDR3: TGCAGTGCACACTCCCGGGACAGGGTTGCCAGCCTGATTCAGCCCCAGCATTTT. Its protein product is CSAHSRDRVASLIQPQHF.

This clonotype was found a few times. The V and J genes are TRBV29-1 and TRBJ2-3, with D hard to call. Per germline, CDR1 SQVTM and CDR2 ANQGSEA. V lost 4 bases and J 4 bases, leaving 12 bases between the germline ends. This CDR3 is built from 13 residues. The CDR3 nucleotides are TGCAGCGTTGGAGCCCGGCTCTCAGATACGCAGTATTTT. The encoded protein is CSVGARLSDTQYF.

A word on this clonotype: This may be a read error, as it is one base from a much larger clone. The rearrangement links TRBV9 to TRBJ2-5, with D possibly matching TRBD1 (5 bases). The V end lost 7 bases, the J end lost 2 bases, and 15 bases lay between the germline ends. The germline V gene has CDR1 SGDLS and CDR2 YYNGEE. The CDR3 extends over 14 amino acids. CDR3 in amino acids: CASGAGTGQETQYF. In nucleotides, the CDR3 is TGTGCCAGCGGCGCTGGTACAGGACAAGAGACCCAGTACTTC.

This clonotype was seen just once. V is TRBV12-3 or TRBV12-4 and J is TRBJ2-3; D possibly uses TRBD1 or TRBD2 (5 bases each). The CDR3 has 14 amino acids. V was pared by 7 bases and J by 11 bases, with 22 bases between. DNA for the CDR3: TGTGCCAGCACCCAGGGAGTGAGAGGAAGCGGGCAGTATTTT. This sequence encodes CASTQGVRGSGQYF.

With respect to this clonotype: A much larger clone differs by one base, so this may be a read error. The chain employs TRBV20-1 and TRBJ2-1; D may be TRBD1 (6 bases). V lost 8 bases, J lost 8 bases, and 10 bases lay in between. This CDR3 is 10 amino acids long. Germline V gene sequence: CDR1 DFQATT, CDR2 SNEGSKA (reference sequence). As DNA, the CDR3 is TGCAGTCAGGGGAGCGATGAGCAGTTCTTC. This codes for CSQGSDEQFF.

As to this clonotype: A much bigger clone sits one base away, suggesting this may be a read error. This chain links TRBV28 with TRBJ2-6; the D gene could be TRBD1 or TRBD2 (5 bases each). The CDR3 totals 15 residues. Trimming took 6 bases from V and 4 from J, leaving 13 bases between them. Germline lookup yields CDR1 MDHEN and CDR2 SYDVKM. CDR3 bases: TGTGCCAGCAGGTTTCCGGGGCCCGGGGCCAACGTCCTGACTTTC. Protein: CASRFPGPGANVLTF.

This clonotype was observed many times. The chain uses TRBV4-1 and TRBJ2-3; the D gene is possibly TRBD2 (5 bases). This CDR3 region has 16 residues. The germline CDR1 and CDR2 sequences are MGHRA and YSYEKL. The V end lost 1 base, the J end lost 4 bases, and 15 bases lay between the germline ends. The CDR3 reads CASSQVRAGRSDTQYF. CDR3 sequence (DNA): TGCGCCAGCAGCCAAGTTCGGGCGGGCCGCTCAGATACGCAGTATTTT.

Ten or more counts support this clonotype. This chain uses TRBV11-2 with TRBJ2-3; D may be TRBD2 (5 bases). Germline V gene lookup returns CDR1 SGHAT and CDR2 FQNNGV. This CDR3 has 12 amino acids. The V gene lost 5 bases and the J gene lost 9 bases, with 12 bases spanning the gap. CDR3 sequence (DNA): TGTGCCAGCAGCCCCCCGGACTCAACGCAGTATTTT. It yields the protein CASSPPDSTQYF.

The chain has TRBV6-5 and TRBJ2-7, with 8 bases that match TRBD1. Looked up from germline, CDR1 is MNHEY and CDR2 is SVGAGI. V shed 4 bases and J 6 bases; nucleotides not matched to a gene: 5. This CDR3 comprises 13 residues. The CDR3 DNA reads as TGTGCCAGCAGTTTGGGACAGGTGAGCGAGCAGTACTTC. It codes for CASSLGQVSEQYF.

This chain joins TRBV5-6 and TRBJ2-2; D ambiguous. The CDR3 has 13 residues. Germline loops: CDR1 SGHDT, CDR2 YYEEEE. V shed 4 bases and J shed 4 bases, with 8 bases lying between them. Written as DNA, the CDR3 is TGTGCCAGCAGCCAGGTTGGCACCGGGGAGCTGTTTTTT. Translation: CASSQVGTGELFF.